Listed below are T cell receptor beta chains from one sample, sequenced in a study of neoadjuvant nivolumab and ipilimumab in lung cancer. TCRdb's table, derived via immunoSEQ multiplex PCR, lists solely in-frame clones and lacks some. The sample contains some 26,000 clones, 80% to 85% of which appear only once. This specimen was tumor tissue, taken after neoadjuvant nivolumab, alone or with ipilimumab, at or shortly before surgery. The receptors come from an adult with non-small cell lung cancer. Both conserved end residues are part of each CDR3. D genes are given only for firm matches. Expanded clones are given a class, and other clones once, few, many or no size at all.

TRBV7-2	.	TRBJ2-7	.	TGTGCCAGCAGCTTGGGGCGACTCTTAAGCTCCTACGAGCAGTACTTC	CASSLGRLLSSYEQYF
TRBV27	.	TRBJ2-3	.	TGTGCCAGCAGTTTTGGAGGGCTAGATACGCAGTATTTT	CASSFGGLDTQYF
TRBV5-1	once	TRBJ1-2	.	TGCGCCAGCAGCTTGGACCCGGGGGCAAGCTATGGCTACACCTTC	CASSLDPGASYGYTF
TRBV10-2	.	TRBJ2-7	TRBD2	TGCGCCAGCAGAGGTGGCGGGAGTGGGTACGAGCAGTACTTC	CASRGGGSGYEQYF
TRBV18	.	TRBJ1-1	TRBD1	TGTGCCAGCTCACCATCGAACAGGGGTGGCACTGAAGCTTTCTTT	CASSPSNRGGTEAFF
TRBV11-2	.	TRBJ2-1	.	TGTGCCAGCAGTTTAGGAGGGACTGGAGCCTACAATGAGCAGTTCTTC	CASSLGGTGAYNEQFF
TRBV25-1	.	TRBJ1-1	.	TGTGCCAGCAGTGAATTCGGGAGGGCTGAAGCTTTCTTT	CASSEFGRAEAFF
TRBV5-1	.	TRBJ2-2	TRBD2	TGCGCCAGCAGCTTGGAAGGGATAGCGGGATTGAACACCGGGGAGCTGTTTTTT	CASSLEGIAGLNTGELFF
TRBV6-1	.	TRBJ2-7	TRBD1	TGTGCCAGCAGTGAAGAGGGACAGGGGGCGTTCGAGCAGTACTTC	CASSEEGQGAFEQYF
TRBV6-5	medium-sized	TRBJ2-1	.	TGTGCCAGCAGTGCCGGGACTCCCAGGGATGAGCAGTTCTTC	CASSAGTPRDEQFF
TRBV5-1	.	TRBJ1-2	.	TGCGCCAGCAGCTTGGTTCGGGGGGCCCAGTCAAACTATGGCTACACCTTC	CASSLVRGAQSNYGYTF
TRBV7-6	.	TRBJ1-1	.	TGTGCCAGCAGCTTAGGTGGGACCACTGAAGCTTTCTTT	CASSLGGTTEAFF
TRBV27	few	TRBJ1-2	TRBD1	TGTGCCAGCAGTTTATCGAGACAGGGGGGGGGCTACACCTTC	CASSLSRQGGGYTF
TRBV5-1	once	TRBJ2-1	TRBD2	TGCGCCAGCAGCTTGGCCTCTAGCGGCGTAAGGCAGTTCTTC	CASSLASSGVRQFF
TRBV18	few	TRBJ1-1	TRBD1	TGTGCCAGCTCATTCGAAAAGGGGCGGGGACAGGACAGGAACACTGAAGCTTTCTTT	CASSFEKGRGQDRNTEAFF
TRBV2	.	TRBJ1-5	.	TGTGCCAGCAGTGACCGCCCGTTGGGGGCCCAGCATTTT	CASSDRPLGAQHF
TRBV30	.	TRBJ1-5	.	TGTGCCTGGAGTGTAGGCGGTCGTCAGCCCCAGCATTTT	CAWSVGGRQPQHF
TRBV19	few	TRBJ1-5	.	TGTGCCAGTACCGCGGGGGCAAGCAATCAGCCCCAGCATTTT	CASTAGASNQPQHF
TRBV30	.	TRBJ1-1	.	TGTGCCTGGAGGAGGACAGCTAACACTGAAGCTTTCTTT	CAWRRTANTEAFF
TRBV6-1	once	TRBJ1-5	.	TGTGCCAGCAGTGAAGGGGGGACGGGCAATCAGCCCCAGCATTTT	CASSEGGTGNQPQHF
TRBV14	.	TRBJ1-4	.	TGTGCCAGCAGCCAAGAAAACCGAAGGACAAATGAAAAACTGTTTTTT	CASSQENRRTNEKLFF
TRBV2	.	TRBJ2-7	TRBD1	TGTGCCGGACGCGGGGACAGGACCCTATCCTACGAGCAGTACTTC	CAGRGDRTLSYEQYF
TRBV10-3	.	TRBJ2-5	TRBD1	TGTGCCATCAGTACGGGACAGGGATCGGAGACCCAGTACTTC	CAISTGQGSETQYF
TRBV5-1	few	TRBJ1-4	TRBD1	TGCGCCAGCAGCTGGACAGGTCTAAATGAAAAACTGTTTTTT	CASSWTGLNEKLFF
TRBV18	few	TRBJ1-2	TRBD1	TGTGCCAGCTCGCCGGACAGGGTGGGGTATGGCTACACCTTC	CASSPDRVGYGYTF
TRBV10-2	.	TRBJ1-2	TRBD1	TGCGCCAGCAGTGATATTAGTCCAGGGGGCGCGAATGGCTACACCTTC	CASSDISPGGANGYTF
TRBV7-9	once	TRBJ2-3	TRBD2	TGTGCCAGCAGCTTTAGCGGGGGTGGCACAGATACGCAGTATTTT	CASSFSGGGTDTQYF
TRBV11-3	once	TRBJ1-1	.	TGTGCCAGCAGCTCGGGGAGGCAGCCAGGGGAAGAAGCTTTCTTT	CASSSGRQPGEEAFF
TRBV30	.	TRBJ1-2	TRBD1	TGTGCCTGGACCCCGACCCGGGGACAGGGGGGATATGGCTACACCTTC	CAWTPTRGQGGYGYTF
TRBV9	few	TRBJ1-5	.	TGTGCCAGCAGCGTAGGGGACATCCTCCAGCCCCAGCATTTT	CASSVGDILQPQHF
TRBV27	once	TRBJ1-2	.	TGTGCCAGCAGTCCAGCCCGGTCAAATGGCTACACCTTC	CASSPARSNGYTF
TRBV5-1	.	TRBJ2-1	.	TGCGCCAGCAGCCGGGACATGTGGAATGAGCAGTTCTTC	CASSRDMWNEQFF
TRBV6-1	.	TRBJ2-1	.	TGTGCCAGCAGTACCGGACGGTACAATGAGCAGTTCTTC	CASSTGRYNEQFF
TRBV7-9	.	TRBJ2-2	TRBD2	TGTGCCAGCAGCTTGGGTAGCGGGGTTGGCCCCGGGGAGCTGTTTTTT	CASSLGSGVGPGELFF
TRBV10-2	.	TRBJ1-4	TRBD1	TGCGCCAGCAGCGGAATGACAGGGGGCCGGGAAAAACTGTTTTTT	CASSGMTGGREKLFF
TRBV11-2	.	TRBJ2-7	TRBD2	TGTGCCAGCAGCTTAGGGACTAGCGGGAGCCACGAGCAGTACTTC	CASSLGTSGSHEQYF
TRBV11-2	.	TRBJ2-3	TRBD2	TGTGCCAGCAGCCCCTTGGGGCCGGGAGGTGCAGCAGATACGCAGTATTTT	CASSPLGPGGAADTQYF
TRBV25-1	.	TRBJ2-7	TRBD2	TGTGCCAGCAGTGCAAGGAGCGGGAGGGCCTTGAACGAGCAGTACTTC	CASSARSGRALNEQYF
TRBV18	few	TRBJ2-7	.	TGTGCCAGCTCGCAGACAGGTTCCCAATCCTACGAGCAGTACTTC	CASSQTGSQSYEQYF
TRBV7-6	.	TRBJ2-7	TRBD2	TGTGCCAGCAGCGCCCTACTAGCGGGAGGCGACGAGCAGTACTTC	CASSALLAGGDEQYF
TRBV4-2	.	TRBJ1-1	.	TGTGCCAGCAGCCAAGATATGGGCACTGAAGCTTTCTTT	CASSQDMGTEAFF